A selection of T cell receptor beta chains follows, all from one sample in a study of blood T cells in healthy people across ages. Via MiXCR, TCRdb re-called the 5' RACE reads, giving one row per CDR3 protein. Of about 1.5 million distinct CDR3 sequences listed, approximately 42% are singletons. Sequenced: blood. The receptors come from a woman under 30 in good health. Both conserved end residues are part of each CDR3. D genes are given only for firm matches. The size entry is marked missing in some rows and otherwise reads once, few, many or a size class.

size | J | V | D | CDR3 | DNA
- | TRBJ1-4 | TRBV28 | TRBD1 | CASSNIGTASINEKLFF | TGTGCCAGCAGCAATATCGGGACAGCCTCTATTAATGAAAAACTGTTTTTT
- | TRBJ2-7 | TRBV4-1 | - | CASSQGSAVGRREQYF | TGCGCCAGCAGCCAAGGGTCGGCAGTTGGCCGCCGGGAGCAGTACTTC
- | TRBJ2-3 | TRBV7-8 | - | CASSLFGGISTDTQYF | TGTGCCAGCAGCTTATTCGGCGGGATCAGCACAGATACGCAGTATTTT
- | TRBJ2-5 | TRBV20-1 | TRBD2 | CSARPRTSGRQETQYF | TGCAGTGCTAGACCTAGGACTAGCGGGAGGCAAGAGACCCAGTACTTC
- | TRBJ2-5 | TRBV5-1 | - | CASSLEASGAPYQETQYF | TGCGCCAGCAGCTTGGAGGCCTCGGGGGCCCCGTACCAAGAGACCCAGTACTTC
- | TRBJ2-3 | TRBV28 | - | CASSPRLGLITDTQYF | TGTGCCAGCAGTCCCCGGTTGGGCCTAATAACAGATACGCAGTATTTT
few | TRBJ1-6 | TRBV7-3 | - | CASSSKGGTNSPLHF | TGTGCCAGCAGCTCAAAGGGCGGTACGAATTCACCCCTCCACTTT
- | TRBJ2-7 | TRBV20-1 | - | CSASEGSAYEQYF | TGCAGTGCTAGCGAGGGATCGGCCTACGAGCAGTACTTC
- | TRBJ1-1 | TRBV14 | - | CASSQEGQGVRDTEAFF | TGTGCCAGCAGCCAAGAGGGCCAGGGAGTAAGAGACACTGAAGCTTTCTTT
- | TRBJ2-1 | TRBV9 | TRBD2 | CASSVGLAGLSYNEQFF | TGTGCCAGCAGCGTCGGACTAGCGGGGCTCTCCTACAATGAGCAGTTCTTC
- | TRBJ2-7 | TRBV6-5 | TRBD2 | CASSYSPGGDWNEQYF | TGTGCCAGCAGTTACTCACCGGGGGGGGATTGGAATGAGCAGTACTTC
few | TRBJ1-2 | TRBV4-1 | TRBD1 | CASSQSGQALDGYTF | TGCGCCAGCAGCCAATCCGGACAGGCCTTGGATGGCTACACCTTC
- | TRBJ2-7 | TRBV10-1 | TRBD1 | CASSTWTGLYEQYF | TGCGCCAGCAGCACCTGGACAGGGCTCTACGAGCAGTACTTC
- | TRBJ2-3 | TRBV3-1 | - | CASSQDSSWPTDTQYF | TGTGCCAGCAGCCAGGACTCCTCATGGCCCACAGATACGCAGTATTTT
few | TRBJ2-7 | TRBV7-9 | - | CASSFAVGTGKAYEQYF | TGTGCCAGCAGCTTCGCCGTAGGGACGGGCAAGGCCTACGAGCAGTACTTC
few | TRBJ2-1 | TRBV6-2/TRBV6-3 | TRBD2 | CASNLPGSGRTNEQFF | TGTGCCAGCAACCTACCGGGAAGCGGGAGGACCAATGAGCAGTTCTTC
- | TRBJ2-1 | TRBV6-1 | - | CASRDQGQGNEQFF | TGTGCCAGCAGGGACCAGGGTCAGGGCAATGAGCAGTTCTTC
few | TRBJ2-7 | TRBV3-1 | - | CASSQKADWPSYEQYF | TGTGCCAGCAGCCAAAAAGCCGACTGGCCGTCCTACGAGCAGTACTTC
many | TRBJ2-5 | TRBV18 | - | CASSPPSASVGETQYF | TGTGCCAGCTCACCACCGAGTGCATCCGTCGGTGAGACCCAGTACTTC
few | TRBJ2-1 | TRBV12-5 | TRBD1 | CASGFGQGAGNEQFF | TGTGCTAGTGGTTTTGGGCAGGGGGCCGGGAATGAGCAGTTCTTC
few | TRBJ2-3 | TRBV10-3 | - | CASQSTETDTQYF | TGTGCCAGCCAGTCGACAGAGACAGATACGCAGTATTTT
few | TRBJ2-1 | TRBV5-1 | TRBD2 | CASSAGGSGGHNEQFF | TGCGCCAGCAGCGCCGGAGGTAGCGGGGGGCACAATGAGCAGTTCTTC
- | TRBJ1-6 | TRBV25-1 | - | CASSEAGRTVNSPLHF | TGTGCCAGCAGTGAAGCGGGGCGAACCGTTAATTCACCCCTCCACTTT
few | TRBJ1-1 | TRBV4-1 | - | CASRPGPKNTEAFF | TGCGCCAGCAGACCCGGACCCAAGAACACTGAAGCTTTCTTT
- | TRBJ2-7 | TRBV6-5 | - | CASSYDGKLAYEQYF | TGTGCCAGCAGTTACGACGGGAAGTTGGCCTACGAGCAGTACTTC
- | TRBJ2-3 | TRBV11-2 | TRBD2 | CASSPRGSGRTTDTQYF | TGTGCCAGCAGCCCCCGGGGTAGCGGGAGGACCACAGATACGCAGTATTTT
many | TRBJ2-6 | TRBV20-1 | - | CSARDTGANVLTF | TGCAGTGCTAGGGACACTGGGGCCAACGTCCTGACTTTC
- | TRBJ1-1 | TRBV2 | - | CASKGGVDTEAFF | TGTGCCAGCAAGGGGGGAGTGGACACTGAAGCTTTCTTT
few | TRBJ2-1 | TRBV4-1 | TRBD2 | CASSQDQWGGDEQFF | TGCGCCAGCAGCCAAGATCAGTGGGGAGGGGATGAGCAGTTCTTC
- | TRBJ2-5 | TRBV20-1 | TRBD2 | CSANRGGQEAQYF | TGCAGTGCTAATCGGGGGGGTCAAGAGGCCCAGTACTTC
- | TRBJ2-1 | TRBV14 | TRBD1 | CASSPGTGTNEQFF | TGTGCCAGCAGCCCCGGGACAGGGACCAATGAGCAGTTCTTC
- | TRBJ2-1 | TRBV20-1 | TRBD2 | CSAPAGGPSSYNEQFF | TGCAGTGCTCCAGCGGGGGGTCCGAGCTCCTACAATGAGCAGTTCTTC
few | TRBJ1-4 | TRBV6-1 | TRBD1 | CASSATGGAEEKLFF | TGTGCCAGCAGTGCTACAGGGGGGGCGGAGGAAAAACTGTTTTTT
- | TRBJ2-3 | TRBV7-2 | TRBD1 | CASRSSWGTEYTDTQYF | TGTGCCAGCAGGTCCTCTTGGGGGACAGAGTACACAGATACGCAGTATTTT
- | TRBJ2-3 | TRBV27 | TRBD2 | CASSLQSSGVGADTQYF | TGTGCCAGCAGTTTACAGAGTAGCGGGGTCGGGGCAGATACGCAGTATTTT
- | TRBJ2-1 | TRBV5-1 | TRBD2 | CASSPMASGAFYNEQFF | TGCGCCAGCAGCCCGATGGCTAGCGGGGCCTTTTACAATGAGCAGTTCTTC
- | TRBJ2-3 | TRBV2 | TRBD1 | CASSEVRGQGDTQYF | TGTGCCAGCAGTGAAGTCAGGGGGCAGGGAGATACGCAGTATTTT
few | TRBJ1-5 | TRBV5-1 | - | CASSLRQDNQPQHF | TGCGCCAGCAGCTTGCGTCAGGACAATCAGCCCCAGCATTTT
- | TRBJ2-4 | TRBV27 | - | CASIEWLAGNKNIQYF | TGTGCCAGCATCGAGTGGCTAGCCGGAAACAAAAACATTCAGTACTTC